This TCR beta chain is from a study of T-cell memory formation after mild COVID-19. Looked up from germline, CDR1 is MNHNS and CDR2 is SASEGT. This CDR3 region has 12 residues. TCRdb used MiXCR to reprocess the 5' RACE reads, holding one entry per CDR3 protein. The sample shows roughly 200,000 distinct CDR3 sequences, around 16% of them seen only once. Sequenced input: PBMCs or a T cell subset sorted from them (not recorded which). The chain uses TRBV6-1 and TRBJ2-3; 10 positions match TRBD2. The origin of this receptor is an adult woman who had mild COVID-19 (a few samples of this study predate the infection). Cell type and time point are not known. The CDR3 reads CVSGGSTDTQYF. DNA of the CDR3: TGTGTTAGCGGGGGGAGCACAGATACGCAGTATTTT.